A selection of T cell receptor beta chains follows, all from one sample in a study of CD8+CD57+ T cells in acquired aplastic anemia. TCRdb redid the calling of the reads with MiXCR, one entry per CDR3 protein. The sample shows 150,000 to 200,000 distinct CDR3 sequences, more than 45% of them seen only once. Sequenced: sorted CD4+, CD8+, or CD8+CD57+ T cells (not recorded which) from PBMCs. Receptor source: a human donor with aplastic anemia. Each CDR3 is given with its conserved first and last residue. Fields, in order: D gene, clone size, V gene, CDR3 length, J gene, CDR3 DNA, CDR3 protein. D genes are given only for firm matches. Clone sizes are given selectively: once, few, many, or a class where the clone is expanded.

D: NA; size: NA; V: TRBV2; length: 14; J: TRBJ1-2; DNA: TGTGCCAGCAGTACGCAAACAGGGCGCTATGGCTACACCTTC; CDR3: CASSTQTGRYGYTF
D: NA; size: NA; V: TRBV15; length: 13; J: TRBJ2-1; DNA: TGTGCCACCAGCGGAGATCTGGGGAGTGAGCAGTCCTTC; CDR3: CATSGDLGSEQSF
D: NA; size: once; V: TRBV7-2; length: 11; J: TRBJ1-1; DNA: TGTGCCAGCAGAAGGACAGTTGAAGCTTTCTTT; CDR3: CASRRTVEAFF
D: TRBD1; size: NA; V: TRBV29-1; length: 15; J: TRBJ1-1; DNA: TGCAGCGTCAGCTCAAAACAGGGGGGGAGAGCTGAAGCTTTCTTT; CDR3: CSVSSKQGGRAEAFF
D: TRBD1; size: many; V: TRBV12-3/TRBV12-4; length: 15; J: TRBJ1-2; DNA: TGTGCCAGCAGTCCAACGGGACAGGGAGTCTATGGCTACACCTTC; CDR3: CASSPTGQGVYGYTF
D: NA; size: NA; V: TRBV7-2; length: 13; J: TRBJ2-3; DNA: TGTGCCAGCAGCTACGCATTCACAGATACGCAGTATTTT; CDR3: CASSYAFTDTQYF
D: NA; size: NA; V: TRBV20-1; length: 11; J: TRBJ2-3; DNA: TGCAGTGCGGGGTCCACAGATACGCAGTATTTT; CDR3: CSAGSTDTQYF
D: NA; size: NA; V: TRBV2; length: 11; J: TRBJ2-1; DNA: TGTGCCAGCACCCAAGGGGAAGAGCAGTTCTTC; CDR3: CASTQGEEQFF
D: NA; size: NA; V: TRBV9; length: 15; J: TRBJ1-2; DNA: TGTGCCAGCAGCGTAGCCGCCGGGGGCAGCTATGGCTACACCTTC; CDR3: CASSVAAGGSYGYTF
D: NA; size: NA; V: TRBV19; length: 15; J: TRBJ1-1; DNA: TGTGCCAGTAGTATAGGACAGGTTAGAAACACTGAAGCTTTCTTT; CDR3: CASSIGQVRNTEAFF
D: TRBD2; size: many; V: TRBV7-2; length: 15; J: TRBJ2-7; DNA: TGTGCCAGCAGCAAGACTAGCGGGGCAAACTACGAGCAGTACTTC; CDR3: CASSKTSGANYEQYF
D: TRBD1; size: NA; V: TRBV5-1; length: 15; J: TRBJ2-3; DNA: TGCGCCAGCACCGGGCAGGGACAGAAGACAGATACGCAGTATTTT; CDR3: CASTGQGQKTDTQYF
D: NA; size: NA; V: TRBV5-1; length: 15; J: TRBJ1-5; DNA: TGCGCCAGCAGCCTAACCGCCGGGGGAAATCAGCCCCAGCATTTT; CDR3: CASSLTAGGNQPQHF
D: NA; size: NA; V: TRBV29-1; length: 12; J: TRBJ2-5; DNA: TGCAGCGCCTTGTCAGGAGAAGAGACCCAGTACTTC; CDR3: CSALSGEETQYF
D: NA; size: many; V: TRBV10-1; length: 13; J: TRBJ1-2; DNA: TGCGCCACCAAACCAGGGATCCACTATGGCTACACCTTC; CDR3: CATKPGIHYGYTF
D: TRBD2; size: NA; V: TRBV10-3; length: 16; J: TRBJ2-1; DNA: TGTGCCATCAGTGAGTCGCTAGCGGGGGGGTACAATGAGCAGTTCTTC; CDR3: CAISESLAGGYNEQFF
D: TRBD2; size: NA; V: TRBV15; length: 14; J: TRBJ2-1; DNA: TGTGCCACCGGAGGCGGGGGGGCTAGGGATGAGCAGTTCTTC; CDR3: CATGGGGARDEQFF
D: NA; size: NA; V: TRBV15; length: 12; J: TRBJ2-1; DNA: TGTGCCACCAGCAGAGAAGTTAATGAGCAGTTCTTC; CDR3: CATSREVNEQFF
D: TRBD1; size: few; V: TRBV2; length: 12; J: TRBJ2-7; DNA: TGTGCCAGCCGGGACAGGGCTTCCGAGCAGTACTTC; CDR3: CASRDRASEQYF
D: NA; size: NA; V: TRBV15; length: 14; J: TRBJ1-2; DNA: TGTGCCACCAGCAGAGGTGTGGGGTACTATGGCTACACCTTC; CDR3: CATSRGVGYYGYTF